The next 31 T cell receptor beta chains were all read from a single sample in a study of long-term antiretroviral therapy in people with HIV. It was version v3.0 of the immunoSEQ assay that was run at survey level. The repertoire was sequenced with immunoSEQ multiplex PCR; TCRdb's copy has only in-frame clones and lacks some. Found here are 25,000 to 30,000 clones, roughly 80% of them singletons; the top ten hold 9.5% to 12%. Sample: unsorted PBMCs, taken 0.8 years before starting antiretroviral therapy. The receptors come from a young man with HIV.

The CDR3 DNA reads as TGTGCCAGCAGCTTAATCGCCGCCAGGGGCAACACCGGGGAGCTGTTTTTT. It encodes CASSLIAARGNTGELFF. The chain joins TRBV7-3 to TRBJ2-2; a weak D match, TRBD1 (6 bases). This CDR3 comprises 17 residues. CDR1 SGHTA and CDR2 FQGTGA come from the germline V gene. The V gene lost 1 base and the J gene lost 2 bases, with 14 bases spanning the gap.

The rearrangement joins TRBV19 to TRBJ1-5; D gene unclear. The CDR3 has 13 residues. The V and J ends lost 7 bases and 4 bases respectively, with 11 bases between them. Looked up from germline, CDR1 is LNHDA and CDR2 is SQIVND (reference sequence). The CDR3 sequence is CASKIPGNQPQHF. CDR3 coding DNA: TGTGCCAGTAAAATCCCGGGGAATCAGCCCCAGCATTTT.

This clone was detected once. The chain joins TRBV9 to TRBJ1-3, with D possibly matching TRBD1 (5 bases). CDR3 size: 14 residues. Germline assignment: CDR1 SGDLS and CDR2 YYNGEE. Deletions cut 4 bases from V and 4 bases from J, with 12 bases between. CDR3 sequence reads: CASSSGTVGNTIYF. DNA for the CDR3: TGTGCCAGCAGCTCAGGGACGGTGGGAAACACCATATATTTT.

The CDR3 region is CASSLGALHGNTIYF. The CDR3 region has the DNA TGTGCCAGCAGCCTCGGGGCCCTCCACGGAAACACCATATATTTT. The V call is TRBV7-9, the J call TRBJ1-3; D possibly corresponds to TRBD1 (5 bases). Germline V lookup: CDR1 SEHNR, CDR2 FQNEAQ (reference sequence). The germline V and J ends were trimmed by 5 bases and 4 bases, with 15 bases remaining between them. The CDR3 is made up of 15 amino acids.

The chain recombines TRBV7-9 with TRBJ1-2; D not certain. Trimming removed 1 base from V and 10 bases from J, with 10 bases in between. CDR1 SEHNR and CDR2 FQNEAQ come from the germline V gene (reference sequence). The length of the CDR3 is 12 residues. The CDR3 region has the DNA TGTGCCAGCAGCTTAGACACCCTTCACTACACCTTC. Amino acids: CASSLDTLHYTF.

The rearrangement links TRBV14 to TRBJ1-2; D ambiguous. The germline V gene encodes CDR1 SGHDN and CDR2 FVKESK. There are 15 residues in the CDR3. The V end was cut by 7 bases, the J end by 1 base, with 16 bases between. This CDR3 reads CASTPSGLFNYGYTF. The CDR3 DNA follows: TGTGCCAGCACGCCCAGTGGACTCTTTAACTATGGCTACACCTTC.

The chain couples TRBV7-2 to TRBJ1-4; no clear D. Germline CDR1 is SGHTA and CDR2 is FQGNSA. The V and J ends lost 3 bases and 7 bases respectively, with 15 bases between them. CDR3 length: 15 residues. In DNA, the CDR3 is TGTGCCAGCAGCTTGACTGTGGGATTGGGTGAAAAACTGTTTTTT. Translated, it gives CASSLTVGLGEKLFF. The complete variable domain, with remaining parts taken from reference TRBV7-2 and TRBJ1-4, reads GAGVSQSPSNKVTEKGKDVELRCDPISGHTALYWYRQSLGQGLEFLIYFQGNSAPDKSGLPSDRFSAERTGGSVSTLTIQRTQQEDSAVYLCASSLTVGLGEKLFFGSGTQLSVL.

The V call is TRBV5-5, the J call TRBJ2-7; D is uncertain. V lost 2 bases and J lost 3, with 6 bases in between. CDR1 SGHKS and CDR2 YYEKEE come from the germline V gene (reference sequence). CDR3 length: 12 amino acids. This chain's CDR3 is CASSFHGYEQYF. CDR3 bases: TGTGCCAGCAGCTTTCACGGCTACGAGCAGTACTTC. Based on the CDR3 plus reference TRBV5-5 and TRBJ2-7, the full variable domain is DAGVTQSPTHLIKTRGQQVTLRCSPISGHKSVSWYQQVLGQGPQFIFQYYEKEERGRGNFPDRFSARQFPNYSSELNVNALLLGDSALYLCASSFHGYEQYFGPGTRLTVT.

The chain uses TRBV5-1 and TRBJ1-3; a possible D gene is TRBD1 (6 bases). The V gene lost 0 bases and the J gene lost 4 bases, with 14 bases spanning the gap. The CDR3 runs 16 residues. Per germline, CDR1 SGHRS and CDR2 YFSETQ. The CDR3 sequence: CASSLDGGHLGNTIYF. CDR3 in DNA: TGCGCCAGCAGCTTGGATGGGGGGCACCTCGGAAACACCATATATTTT.

CDR3 coding DNA: TGTGCCAGCAGCTTGGTGCGGTACGCCAAAAACATTCAGTACTTC. As protein: CASSLVRYAKNIQYF. The chain joins TRBV11-2 to TRBJ2-4; D uncertain. V was cut by 3 bases and J by 1 base, with 10 bases left in between. Per germline, CDR1 SGHAT and CDR2 FQNNGV. This CDR3 has 15 residues.

CDR3 DNA sequence: TGTGCCAGCAGCCTACAGGGGGGTAACACTGAAGCTTTCTTT. Its protein product is CASSLQGGNTEAFF. The chain links TRBV7-8 to TRBJ1-1, with 8 nucleotides matching TRBD1. The ends lost 5 bases at V and 2 bases at J; junction bases unmatched: 4. Germline V gene lookup returns CDR1 SGHVS and CDR2 FQNEAQ. The CDR3 has 14 amino acids.

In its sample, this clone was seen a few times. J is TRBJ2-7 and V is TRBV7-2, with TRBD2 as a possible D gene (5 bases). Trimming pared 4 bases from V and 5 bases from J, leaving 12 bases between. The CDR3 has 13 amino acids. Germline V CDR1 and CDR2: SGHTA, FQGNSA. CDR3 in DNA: TGTGCCAGCAGCTCCTCGAGGGTGGACGAGCAGTACTTC. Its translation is CASSSSRVDEQYF. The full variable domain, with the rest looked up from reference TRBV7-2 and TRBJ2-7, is GAGVSQSPSNKVTEKGKDVELRCDPISGHTALYWYRQSLGQGLEFLIYFQGNSAPDKSGLPSDRFSAERTGGSVSTLTIQRTQQEDSAVYLCASSSSRVDEQYFGPGTRLTVT.

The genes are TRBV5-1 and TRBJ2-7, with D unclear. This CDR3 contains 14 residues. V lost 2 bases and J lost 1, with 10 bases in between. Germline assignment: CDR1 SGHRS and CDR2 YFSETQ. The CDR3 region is CASSFQPLSYEQYF. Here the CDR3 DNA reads TGCGCCAGCAGCTTCCAGCCGCTTTCCTACGAGCAGTACTTC. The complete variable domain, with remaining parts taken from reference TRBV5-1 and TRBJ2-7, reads KAGVTQTPRYLIKTRGQQVTLSCSPISGHRSVSWYQQTPGQGLQFLFEYFSETQRNKGNFPGRFSGRQFSNSRSEMNVSTLELGDSALYLCASSFQPLSYEQYFGPGTRLTVT.

The CDR3 DNA reads as TGTGCCAGCAGAAGACCTTTTCAACTAGCGGGCTCCCGAGAGAATGAGCAGTTCTTC. This gives the protein CASRRPFQLAGSRENEQFF. The J gene is TRBJ2-1, the V gene TRBV7-2; 9 positions agree with TRBD2. V lost 6 bases, J lost 7 bases, and 22 bases stayed unmatched. Germline CDR1 SGHTA, CDR2 FQGNSA. This CDR3 has 19 residues.

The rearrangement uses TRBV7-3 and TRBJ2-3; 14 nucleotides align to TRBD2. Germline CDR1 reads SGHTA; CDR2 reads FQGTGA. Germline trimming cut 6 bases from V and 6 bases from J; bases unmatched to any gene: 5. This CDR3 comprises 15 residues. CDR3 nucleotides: TGTGCCAGCAGTCCCGGACTAGCGGGAGGTGATACGCAGTATTTT. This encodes CASSPGLAGGDTQYF.

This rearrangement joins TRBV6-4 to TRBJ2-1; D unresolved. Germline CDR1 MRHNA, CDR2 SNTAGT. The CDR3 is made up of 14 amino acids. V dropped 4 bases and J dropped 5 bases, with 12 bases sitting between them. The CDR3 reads CASSGRHGNNEQFF. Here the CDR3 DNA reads TGTGCCAGCAGTGGTCGGCACGGAAACAATGAGCAGTTCTTC.

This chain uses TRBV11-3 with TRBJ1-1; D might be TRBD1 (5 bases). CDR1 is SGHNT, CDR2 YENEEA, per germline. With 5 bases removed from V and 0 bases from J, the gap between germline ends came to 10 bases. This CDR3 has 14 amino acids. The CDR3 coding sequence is TGTGCCAGCAGCCTGGGACGGTTGAACACTGAAGCTTTCTTT. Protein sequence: CASSLGRLNTEAFF.

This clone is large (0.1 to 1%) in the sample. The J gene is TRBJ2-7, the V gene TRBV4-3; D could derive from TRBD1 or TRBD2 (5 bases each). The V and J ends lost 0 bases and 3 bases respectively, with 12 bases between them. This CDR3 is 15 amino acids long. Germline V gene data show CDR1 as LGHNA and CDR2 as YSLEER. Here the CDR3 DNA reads TGCGCCAGCAGCCAAGATCTATGGGACGGCTACGAGCAGTACTTC. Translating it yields CASSQDLWDGYEQYF.

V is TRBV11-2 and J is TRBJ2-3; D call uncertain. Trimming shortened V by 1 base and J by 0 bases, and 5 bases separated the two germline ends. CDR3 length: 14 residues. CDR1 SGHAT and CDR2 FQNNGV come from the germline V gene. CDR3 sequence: CASSLGTSTDTQYF. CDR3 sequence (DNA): TGTGCCAGCAGCTTAGGTACTAGCACAGATACGCAGTATTTT.

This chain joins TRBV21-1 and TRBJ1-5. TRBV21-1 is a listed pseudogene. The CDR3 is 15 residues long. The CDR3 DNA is TGTGCCATTCAAGGGGGGAACTATAGTTTGGGTTCCCAGCATTTT. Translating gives CAIQGGNYSLGSQHF.

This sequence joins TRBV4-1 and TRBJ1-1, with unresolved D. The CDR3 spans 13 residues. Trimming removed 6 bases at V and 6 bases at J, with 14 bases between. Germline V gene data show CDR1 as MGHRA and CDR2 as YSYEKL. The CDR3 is CASSVYGNAEAFF. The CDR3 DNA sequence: TGCGCCAGCAGTGTTTACGGCAACGCTGAAGCTTTCTTT.

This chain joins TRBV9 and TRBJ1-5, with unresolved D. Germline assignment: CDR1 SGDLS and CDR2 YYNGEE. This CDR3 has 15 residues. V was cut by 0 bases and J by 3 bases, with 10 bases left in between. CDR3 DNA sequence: TGTGCCAGCAGCGTAGAAGACGGGTACAATCAGCCCCAGCATTTT. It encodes CASSVEDGYNQPQHF.

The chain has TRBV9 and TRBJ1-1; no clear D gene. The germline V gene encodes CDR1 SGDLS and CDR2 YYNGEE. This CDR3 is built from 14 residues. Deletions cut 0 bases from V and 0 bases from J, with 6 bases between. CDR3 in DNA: TGTGCCAGCAGCGTAGCGGGAATGAACACTGAAGCTTTCTTT. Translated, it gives CASSVAGMNTEAFF.

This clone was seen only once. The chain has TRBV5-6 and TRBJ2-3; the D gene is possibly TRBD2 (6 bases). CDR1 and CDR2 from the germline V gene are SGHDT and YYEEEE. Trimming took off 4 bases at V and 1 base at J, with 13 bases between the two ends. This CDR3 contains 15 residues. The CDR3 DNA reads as TGTGCCAGCAGCCTCTATGGCGGGGGCACAGATACGCAGTATTTT. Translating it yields CASSLYGGGTDTQYF.

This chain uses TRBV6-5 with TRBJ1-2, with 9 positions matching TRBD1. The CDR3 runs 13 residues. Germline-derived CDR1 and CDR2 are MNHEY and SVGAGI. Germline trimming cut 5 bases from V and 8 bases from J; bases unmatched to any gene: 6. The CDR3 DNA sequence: TGTGCCAGCAGTACAGGGGGCGCGGACGGCTACACCTTC. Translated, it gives CASSTGGADGYTF.

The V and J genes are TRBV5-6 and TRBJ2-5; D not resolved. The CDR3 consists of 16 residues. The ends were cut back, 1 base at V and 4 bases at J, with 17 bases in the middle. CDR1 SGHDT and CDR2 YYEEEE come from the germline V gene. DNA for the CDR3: TGTGCCAGCAGCTTGCGTCTGATGGGCTCGGGAGAGACCCAGTACTTC. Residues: CASSLRLMGSGETQYF.

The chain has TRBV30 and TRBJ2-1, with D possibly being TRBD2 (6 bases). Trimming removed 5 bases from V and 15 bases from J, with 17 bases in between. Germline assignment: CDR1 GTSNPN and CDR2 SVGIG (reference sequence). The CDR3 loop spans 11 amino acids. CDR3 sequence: CAWELGGPRFF. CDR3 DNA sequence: TGTGCCTGGGAACTGGGGGGTCCTCGGTTCTTC.

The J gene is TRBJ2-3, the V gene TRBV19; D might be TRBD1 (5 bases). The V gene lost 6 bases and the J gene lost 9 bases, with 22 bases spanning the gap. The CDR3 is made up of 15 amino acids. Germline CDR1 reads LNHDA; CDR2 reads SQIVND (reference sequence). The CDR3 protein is CASRPRVGASGTQYF. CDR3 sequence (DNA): TGTGCCAGTAGACCCAGGGTCGGAGCGTCAGGCACGCAGTATTTT.

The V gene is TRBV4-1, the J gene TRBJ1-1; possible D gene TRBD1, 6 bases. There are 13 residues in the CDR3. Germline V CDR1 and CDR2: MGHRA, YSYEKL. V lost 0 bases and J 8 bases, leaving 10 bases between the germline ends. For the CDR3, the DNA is TGCGCCAGCAGCCAAGAGGTCGGGACAGAAGCTTTCTTT. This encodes CASSQEVGTEAFF.

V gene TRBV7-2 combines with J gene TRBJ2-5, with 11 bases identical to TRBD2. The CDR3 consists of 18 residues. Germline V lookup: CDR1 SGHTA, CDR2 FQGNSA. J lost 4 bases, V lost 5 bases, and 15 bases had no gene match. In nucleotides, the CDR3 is TGTGCCAGCAGCCCCGTAAAGACTAGCGGGAACGAGGGAGAGACCCAGTACTTC. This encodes CASSPVKTSGNEGETQYF. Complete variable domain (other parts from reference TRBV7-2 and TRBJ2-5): GAGVSQSPSNKVTEKGKDVELRCDPISGHTALYWYRQSLGQGLEFLIYFQGNSAPDKSGLPSDRFSAERTGGSVSTLTIQRTQQEDSAVYLCASSPVKTSGNEGETQYFGPGTRLLVL.

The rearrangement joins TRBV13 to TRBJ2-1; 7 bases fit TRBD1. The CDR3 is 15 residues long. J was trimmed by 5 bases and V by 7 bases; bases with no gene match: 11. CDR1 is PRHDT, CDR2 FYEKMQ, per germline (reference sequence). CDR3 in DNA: TGTGCCAGCACCACCAGGGGGATAGCCCACAATGAGCAGTTCTTC. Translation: CASTTRGIAHNEQFF.